These T cell receptor beta chains were read from a single sample in a study of T-cell memory formation after mild COVID-19. Each CDR3 protein gets one entry after TCRdb re-called the 5' RACE reads with MiXCR. The repertoire holds 450,000 to 650,000 distinct CDR3 sequences, with under 20% as singletons. The sample comprised PBMCs or a T cell subset sorted from them (not recorded which). Source of these receptors: an adult woman who had mild COVID-19 (a few samples of this study predate the infection). Cell type and time point are not known. The CDR3 runs from the conserved cysteine through the conserved F or W. The D gene is left open where the match is weak. Expanded clones get a size class; other rows say once, few or many, or leave the size out.

D | size | J | V | DNA | CDR3
NA | NA | TRBJ1-5 | TRBV5-6 | TGTGCCAGCAGCTTGATCTCGGCGAGCAATCAGCCCCAGCATTTT | CASSLISASNQPQHF
NA | few | TRBJ2-2 | TRBV5-5 | TGTGCCAGCAGCTTCCAATTCACCGGGGAGCTGTTTTTT | CASSFQFTGELFF
NA | NA | TRBJ2-3 | TRBV10-3 | TGTGCCATCAGAAGGGACTCCCTCCTCCGGGATACGCAGTATTTT | CAIRRDSLLRDTQYF
NA | few | TRBJ2-4 | TRBV20-1 | TGCAGTGCTAAGGACACTTACAAAAACATTCAGTACTTC | CSAKDTYKNIQYF
TRBD1 | few | TRBJ2-3 | TRBV4-1 | TGCGCCAGCAGCCCAGAGGGGCAGGGGGCCACAGATACGCAGTATTTT | CASSPEGQGATDTQYF
NA | few | TRBJ2-7 | TRBV3-2 | TGTGCCAGCAGCCAAGATCGGACTAGCGGGCCGAGCTCCTACGAGCAGTACTTC | CASSQDRTSGPSSYEQYF
TRBD1 | NA | TRBJ2-5 | TRBV7-8 | TGTGCCAGCAGCGCCGGGACAGTGTTTAAAGAGACCCAGTACTTC | CASSAGTVFKETQYF
TRBD1 | few | TRBJ1-2 | TRBV5-1 | TGCGCCAGCAGCAACCCACAGGGGTGGGGCTACACCTTC | CASSNPQGWGYTF
NA | NA | TRBJ1-5 | TRBV7-2 | TGTGCCAGCAGCTTGGCCCCCGGGACATCAAGCAATCAGCCCCAGCATTTT | CASSLAPGTSSNQPQHF
NA | NA | TRBJ1-2 | TRBV18 | TGTGCCAGCTCACCAACATCCGAAAAAAACTATGGCTACACCTTC | CASSPTSEKNYGYTF
NA | NA | TRBJ2-7 | TRBV7-8 | TGTGCCAGCAGCCCGACTACGTCCCACGAGCAGTACTTC | CASSPTTSHEQYF
NA | few | TRBJ1-2 | TRBV12-3/TRBV12-4 | TGTGCCAGCCAGGCCCTGGGGTATGGCTACACCTTC | CASQALGYGYTF
NA | few | TRBJ1-1 | TRBV20-1 | TGCAGTGCTAGCCCCAACAGCGAAGCTTTCTTT | CSASPNSEAFF
TRBD2 | NA | TRBJ2-3 | TRBV10-3 | TGTGCCATCAGTGACCCGGGGGGGAGTAGGACAGATACGCAGTATTTT | CAISDPGGSRTDTQYF
TRBD2 | few | TRBJ2-2 | TRBV7-6 | TGTGCCAGCAGCCCCGGGGCTAGCGGGGGTTCCGGGGAGCTGTTTTTT | CASSPGASGGSGELFF
NA | NA | TRBJ1-2 | TRBV6-1 | TGTGCCAGCTCGGGGAGGTATTATGGCTACACCTTC | CASSGRYYGYTF
NA | NA | TRBJ1-4 | TRBV12-3/TRBV12-4 | TGTGCCAGCAGTTTTACCGGGGCAACTAATGAAAAACTGTTTTTT | CASSFTGATNEKLFF
NA | few | TRBJ1-1 | TRBV20-1 | TGCAGTGCTAGAGGGACGGTGTTGACTGAAGCTTTCTTT | CSARGTVLTEAFF
NA | NA | TRBJ1-1 | TRBV29-1 | TGCAGCGTTGAAGTCCACGACACTGAAGCTTTCTTT | CSVEVHDTEAFF
TRBD2 | few | TRBJ2-3 | TRBV29-1 | TGCAGCGTTGAAGATCTCGCGGGAGGGAACACAGATACGCAGTATTTT | CSVEDLAGGNTDTQYF
NA | few | TRBJ2-2 | TRBV7-9 | TGTGCCAGCAAGACCGACACCGGGGAGCTGTTTTTT | CASKTDTGELFF
NA | NA | TRBJ1-4 | TRBV4-1 | TGCGCCAGCAGCCAAGCTGTTTTGAACAATAATGAAAAACTGTTTTTT | CASSQAVLNNNEKLFF
TRBD1 | few | TRBJ1-1 | TRBV7-8 | TGTGCCAGCAGCCCTCGACAGGGTCCAGGGGCTTTCTTT | CASSPRQGPGAFF
TRBD2 | few | TRBJ2-5 | TRBV6-6 | TGTGCCAGCACCAGACTAGCGGGAGTTAAGGAGACCCAGTACTTC | CASTRLAGVKETQYF
TRBD2 | NA | TRBJ2-3 | TRBV20-1 | TGCAGTGCTAGTGATGGCCGGCGGGAGGCCTCAGATACGCAGTATTTT | CSASDGRREASDTQYF
NA | few | TRBJ1-6 | TRBV2 | TGTGCCAGCAGTGCGGGCTTGTCACCCCTCCACTTT | CASSAGLSPLHF
NA | few | TRBJ1-1 | TRBV12-3/TRBV12-4 | TGTGCCAGCAGTTCCTCCGGGCCTCCTGAAGCTTTCTTT | CASSSSGPPEAFF
NA | few | TRBJ2-6 | TRBV20-1 | TGCAGTGCTACCCCAGGGACCTCTGGGGCCAACGTCCTGACTTTC | CSATPGTSGANVLTF
NA | NA | TRBJ1-5 | TRBV11-2 | TGTGCCAGCAGCTTTAACCCGGATCAGCCCCAGCATTTT | CASSFNPDQPQHF
TRBD2 | few | TRBJ2-5 | TRBV18 | TGTGCCAGCTCACCAAACCTATCGACTAGCGGGAGACCCCCCCGTGCAGAGACCCAGTACTTC | CASSPNLSTSGRPPRAETQYF
NA | few | TRBJ1-1 | TRBV5-1 | TGCGCCAGCAGCGATCCGGACAGATTGAACACTGAAGCTTTCTTT | CASSDPDRLNTEAFF
NA | NA | TRBJ1-1 | TRBV12-3/TRBV12-4 | TGTGCCAGCAGTCTGGCCGGGACACTCAGGGGCACTGAAGCTTTCTTT | CASSLAGTLRGTEAFF
TRBD1 | many | TRBJ2-1 | TRBV29-1 | TGCAGCGTCTCCTCCGGACAGGGCGATGAGCAGTTCTTC | CSVSSGQGDEQFF
TRBD1 | NA | TRBJ2-2 | TRBV9 | TGTGCCAGCAGCGTAAAGTTTTCGGCCCCCAGGGGGAAAGACACCGGGGAGCTGTTTTTT | CASSVKFSAPRGKDTGELFF
NA | few | TRBJ2-7 | TRBV18 | TGTGCCAGCTCACCAAGGGTAATAGCGGCTCTCGACTACGAGCAGTACTTC | CASSPRVIAALDYEQYF
TRBD2 | NA | TRBJ2-1 | TRBV7-2 | TGTGCCAGCAGCCCACCTTTTGGCGGGAGAGGGGATGAGCAGTTCTTC | CASSPPFGGRGDEQFF
TRBD2 | few | TRBJ2-7 | TRBV2 | TGTGCCAGCAGTGATAGCGGGAGGGCGTACGAGCAGTACTTC | CASSDSGRAYEQYF
NA | few | TRBJ2-2 | TRBV3-1 | TGTGCCAGCAGCCGTCCGGGGGAGACCGGGGAGCTGTTTTTT | CASSRPGETGELFF
NA | many | TRBJ2-7 | TRBV6-5 | TGTGCCAGCAGTTTCCTTCAGGGTTACGAGCAGTACTTC | CASSFLQGYEQYF
NA | few | TRBJ2-1 | TRBV7-8 | TGTGCCAGCAACCCACTCCTCAGGACCAATGAGCAGTTCTTC | CASNPLLRTNEQFF
NA | many | TRBJ1-1 | TRBV5-1 | TGCGCCAGCAGCTTGGAACTAATGACTGAAGCTTTCTTT | CASSLELMTEAFF
NA | once | TRBJ1-1 | TRBV7-9 | TGTGCCAGCAGATCATCGAACACTGAAGCTTTCTTT | CASRSSNTEAFF
TRBD2 | few | TRBJ2-7 | TRBV12-3/TRBV12-4 | TGTGCCAGCAGTTCGGGGGGACTGCAAGGCTACGAGCAGTACTTC | CASSSGGLQGYEQYF
TRBD2 | NA | TRBJ2-1 | TRBV11-2 | TGTGCCAGCAGCTTAGCTGGCGGGAGTATATACGAGCAGTTCTTC | CASSLAGGSIYEQFF
NA | NA | TRBJ1-2 | TRBV20-1 | TGCAGTGCTAGTGTTTCGGCCCTAGGCTACACCTTC | CSASVSALGYTF
NA | few | TRBJ2-3 | TRBV5-1 | TGCGCCAGCAGCTCGCGGCCCTCTAGCACAGATACGCAGTATTTT | CASSSRPSSTDTQYF
TRBD2 | few | TRBJ2-7 | TRBV12-3/TRBV12-4 | TGTGCCAGCAGCCCTAGCGGGAGGGCAAGGTACGAGCAGTACTTC | CASSPSGRARYEQYF
TRBD2 | many | TRBJ2-1 | TRBV7-2 | TGTGCCAGCAGCCTTGCTACTAGCGGGAGAGGTGAGCAGTTCTTC | CASSLATSGRGEQFF
TRBD1 | many | TRBJ1-1 | TRBV5-1 | TGCGCCAGCAGCGCGGGACAGGGGGTGAACACTGAAGCTTTCTTT | CASSAGQGVNTEAFF
NA | NA | TRBJ2-5 | TRBV7-9 | TGTGCCAGCAGCTTAAGCGAACTGTTGGAGACCCAGTACTTC | CASSLSELLETQYF
TRBD1 | NA | TRBJ1-5 | TRBV28 | TGTGCCAGAAGTCCTGACAGGGGGCTACCGCAGCATTTT | CARSPDRGLPQHF
TRBD1 | medium-sized | TRBJ2-2 | TRBV9 | TGTGCCAGCAGCGGAGACAGGGGGACGAACACCGGGGAGCTGTTTTTT | CASSGDRGTNTGELFF
NA | NA | TRBJ1-6 | TRBV7-2 | TGTGCCAGCAGCTTACAGGGAAGGAGTAATTCACCCCTCCACTTT | CASSLQGRSNSPLHF
NA | NA | TRBJ1-1 | TRBV24-1 | TGTGCCACCAGTGATGGCCCCGGCGGGTACACTGAAGCTTTCTTT | CATSDGPGGYTEAFF
NA | NA | TRBJ1-5 | TRBV15 | TGTGCCACCAGCAGAGGGGCCCAGGGAAATCAGCCCCAGCATTTT | CATSRGAQGNQPQHF
NA | NA | TRBJ1-5 | TRBV12-3/TRBV12-4 | TGTGCCAGCAGTTTGTTCGGGACAAAAGACAATCAGCCCCAGCATTTT | CASSLFGTKDNQPQHF
TRBD2 | NA | TRBJ2-3 | TRBV7-6 | TGTGCCAGCAGCCCGGGACTAGCGGCCCCAGATACGCAGTATTTT | CASSPGLAAPDTQYF
NA | NA | TRBJ2-1 | TRBV3-1 | TGTGCCAGCAGCCGCCCCTTAGGGAGTGACTACAATGAGCAGTTCTTC | CASSRPLGSDYNEQFF
NA | few | TRBJ1-5 | TRBV6-2/TRBV6-3 | TGTGCCAGCAGTTTCCACCCGGACAGTTCCAATCAGCCCCAGCATTTT | CASSFHPDSSNQPQHF